Sequencing of this TCR beta chain was carried out in a study of cytomegalovirus exposure and HLA in healthy donors (TCRdb year 2017). About the investigation overall: An earlier analysis of 587 of the donors reported 250 to 300 Gb of sequence data and around 110 million unique TCR beta sequences from some 180 million T cells. An early release covering around 630 HLA-typed donors comprised around 300 gigabases of sequencing data and about 90 million unique TCR sequences. Of the approximately 400 genotyped donors, over 70% fell in the genetic ancestry cluster associated with self-reported Caucasian donors. The study was designed to test whether signatures of past pathogen exposure could be identified by cataloging public T cell receptors. Using immunosequencing, the study profiled T cell repertoires from around 680 subjects and related those repertoires to cytomegalovirus serostatus. A separate validation cohort of roughly 110 different subjects was used in addition to the approximately 670-subject first cohort. To predict cytomegalovirus infection status, the study brought together high-throughput TCR immunosequencing, statistical association of individual TCRs with disease status, and machine learning. A later analysis re-analyzed previously published TCR beta repertoires from several hundred donors and added high-resolution HLA genotyping to study TCR occurrence patterns. In the later analysis, no new phenotypic data were used to find candidate immune exposures; instead, reliance was placed on TCR beta sequences and their occurrence across donors. An earlier analysis of approximately 500 of the donors applied high-throughput TCR beta sequencing to assess whether each TCR beta V gene segment acted as functional or pseudogenic. Donor age, sex, ethnicity and CMV serostatus were compiled alongside the repertoire data. A later genetic analysis used genome-wide SNP genotypes for about three fifths of the 666 donors, treating that subset as a discovery cohort. All discovery cohort repertoires had been generated using a single sequencing platform. HLA typing covered class I and class II loci at four-digit resolution. The number of typed donors differed by locus: roughly 629-640 for A, B, C, DRB1 and DQB1; approximately 520 for DQA1; 606 for DPA1; and around 490 for DPB1. A handful of DR-DQ haplotypes were treated as single units for association and clustering because of strong linkage in the cohort. Among almost 400 genotyped donors of the cohort, an average of around 240,000 unique TCR beta nucleotide sequences were sequenced per donor, around 20% of them non-productive.

Measured from the cysteine to the phenylalanine, the CDR3 is 14 residues long. Only the CDR3 portion is preserved as DNA: 42 bases, with reading frame beginning at the first base. Trimming takes 2 bases from V and 3 bases from J, and the germline ends sit 12 bases apart. For CDR1 and CDR2, the germline V gene lists SGHDT and YYEEEE. Study-level results and caveats: For the cohort, immune exposure information was limited to CMV serostatus. A further reported finding was that TCR beta sequences accurately predicted the HLA-A and HLA-B alleles for most subjects in the first cohort. According to a later analysis, parvovirus B19, influenza, CMV and Epstein-Barr virus appeared linked to several top co-occurrence clusters. In a later analysis, HLA-associated TCR beta chains showed more clonal expansion and lower generation probabilities than non-associated chains that were equally common. The presence/absence analyses assumed that sequencing depth was roughly uniform across donors, and that assumption may not be true. According to a later analysis, TCR association rates differed among HLA loci, with DRB1 alleles showing the most associated TCRs and HLA-C alleles showing the fewest. Some IMGT-functional V segments, including TRBV6-2 and TRBV6-3, could not be told apart with the 87-base-pair reads, so those segments were excluded. A total of fewer than 200 TCR beta chains were listed by the study as associated with cytomegalovirus. A later genetic analysis associated a missense DCLRE1C variant with V-gene and J-gene trimming of TCR beta chains, and an independent cohort replicated the association. In a later analysis, most CMV-associated TCR beta chains were found to appear HLA-restricted, with HLA associations seemingly driven largely by CMV exposure. Linkage disequilibrium might explain the correlated functional status among segregating V segments, but an unknown experimental factor could not be ruled out. The cohort was sequenced for TCR beta chains only, and without alpha or paired-chain data the features that could be detected were limited. A few of the identified cytomegalovirus-associated TCR beta chains were confirmed in vitro to be specific for cytomegalovirus antigens. In both the original and validation cohorts, the classifier was reported to diagnose cytomegalovirus status with high specificity and sensitivity. Approximately 18 rarely observed V segments, including chromosome 9 orphons, were excluded from the earlier analysis of some 590 of the donors because counts were too low. At a false discovery rate of 0.05, a later analysis linked around 17,000 TCR beta sequences to specific HLA alleles. In a later genetic analysis, fewer N-insertions in productive TCRs were reported among donors in an Asian-associated ancestry cluster than the roughly 700-donor mean. Most TCR sequences were observed very rarely across donors, whereas some public TCRs were present in many individuals. When HLA alleles, especially DR and DQ, strongly co-occurred, TCR associations were difficult to assign to individual alleles. Because HLA typing was missing for some donors at each locus, association tests included only the typed subset. In an earlier analysis of about 600 of the donors, most TCR beta V segments appeared in productive rearrangements about 90% or about 30% of the time, broadly matching IMGT annotations. According to the authors, the approach could potentially be generalized to other disease states and immunological phenotypes. A cluster of highly shared sequence variants was judged likely to be a technical artifact of the sequencing pipeline.

To prepare the library, the immunoSEQ multiplex PCR assay was applied. For the multiplex PCR, a mixture combining 60 forward primers for TCR Vbeta segments and 13 reverse primers for TCR Jbeta segments was used. The CDR3 region of rearranged TCR beta genes was amplified from genomic DNA by a multiplex PCR assay. The Illumina HiSeq System was used to sequence the amplified TCR beta libraries as 87-base-pair reads. The original pipeline was this. A later analysis tallied around 80 million unique TCR beta chains across the 666 repertoires, and around 10 million of those chains were shared by two or more donors. A nearest-neighbor algorithm error-corrected the raw reads and collapsed the reads into unique sequences, merging closely related sequences to remove PCR and sequencing errors. V, D and J gene segments were assigned by aligning CDR3 sequences to IMGT reference sequences. For a sequence to be retained, a match of at least six nucleotides to both a V gene segment and a J gene segment was required. Rearrangements were called productive when the CDR3 lacked stop codons and stayed in frame with V and J; all others were non-productive. CDR3 was defined by IMGT convention, running from the second conserved V-encoded cysteine to the conserved J-encoded phenylalanine. The earlier analysis of about 640 of the donors excluded any sequence lacking an unambiguous match to a single V gene segment. An earlier analysis of several hundred of the donors called V segments functional above 56.7% productive rearrangements and segregating when the between-donor standard deviation exceeded 5%. A statistical classification framework was built for diagnosing cytomegalovirus status from the catalog of TCR beta chain sequences. A later analysis assigned V and J genes by comparing TCR nucleotide sequences with IMGT/GENE-DB human TR gene sequences. The TCRdist pipeline was used in a later analysis to assign CDR3 sequences and most-parsimonious VDJ recombination scenarios. In a later analysis, each TCR beta chain was defined by its CDR3 amino acid sequence together with its V-gene family, and reads lacking a unique V-gene family were excluded. To address suspected cross-contamination and a sequencing artifact, a later analysis removed around 590 highly shared, low-generation-probability nucleotide sequences. A later analysis calculated a clonal expansion index for each public chain from normalized within-repertoire ranks of inferred template counts. Generation probabilities in a later analysis came from a VDJ recombination model fitted to out-of-frame rearrangements, and those results were checked against IGoR. In a later analysis, hypergeometric tests were used to score TCR-TCR, TCR-HLA and TCR-CMV co-occurrence, with a repertoire-size bias correction applied to TCR pairs. A later analysis estimated false discovery rates by permuting HLA or CMV assignments 20 times. In a later analysis, co-occurring TCRs were grouped with DBSCAN, and TCRdist sequence similarity was added when clustering was performed within HLA-allele-positive subsets. For co-occurrence clustering, repertoires with fewer than 30,000 or more than 120,000 public chains were excluded, along with roughly 5 repertoires with anomalous nucleotide sharing. As stored in TCRdb, this immuneACCESS dataset retains in-frame rearrangements with V and J assigned. A fraction of the clones does not appear; measured against another copy, unresolved V genes explain less than half of the discrepancy, and the remainder lacks a known reason. The V and J calls and clone size are taken from that table; D and trimming were inferred from the DNA. A total of some 130,000 clones appear in this sample, approximately 79% of them only once. The ten largest clonotypes hold 6% to 7.5% of the sample.

Comments on this clone: Its recognized antigen is unknown. No much larger clone exists at a distance of one base, and base qualities are not known.

The cohort was made up of approximately 670 healthy bone marrow donors. Cohort members were all nominally healthy when sampled, although unrecorded immune exposures were likely present. The donor tested CMV seropositive, placing the donor among the 289 seropositive members of the cohort. A peripheral blood sample was provided by each donor, and peripheral blood mononuclear cells were used for TCR beta sequencing. The Qiagen DNeasy Blood Extraction Kit was used to extract genomic DNA from the blood cell samples. The TCR sequence derives from a man aged 35 to 55 in good health and CMV-seropositive. This sequence uses TRBV5-6 and TRBJ2-7, with TRBD1 tentatively as D gene (6 bases match). Input material: PBMCs. The CDR3 region reads CASSFGTRIYEQYF. The sequenced DNA is TGTGCCAGCAGCTTCGGGACAAGAATCTACGAGCAGTACTTC.